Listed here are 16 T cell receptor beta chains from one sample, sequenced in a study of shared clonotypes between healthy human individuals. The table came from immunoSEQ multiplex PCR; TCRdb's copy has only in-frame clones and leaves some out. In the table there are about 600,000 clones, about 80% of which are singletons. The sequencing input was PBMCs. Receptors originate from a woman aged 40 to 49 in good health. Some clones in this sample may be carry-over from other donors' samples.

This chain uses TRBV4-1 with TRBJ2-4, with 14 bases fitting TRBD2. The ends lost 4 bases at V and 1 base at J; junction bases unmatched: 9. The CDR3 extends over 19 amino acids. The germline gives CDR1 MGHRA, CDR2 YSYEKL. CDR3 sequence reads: CASSRGLAGETRAKNIQYF. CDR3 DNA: TGCGCCAGCAGCCGGGGACTAGCGGGAGAGACCAGGGCCAAAAACATTCAGTACTTC.

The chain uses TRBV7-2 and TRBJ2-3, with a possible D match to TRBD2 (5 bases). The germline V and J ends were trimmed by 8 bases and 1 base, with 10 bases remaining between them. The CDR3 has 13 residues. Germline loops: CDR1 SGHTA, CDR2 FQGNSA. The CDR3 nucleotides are TGTGCCAGCCTGCGGGCCGGCACAGATACGCAGTATTTT. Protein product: CASLRAGTDTQYF.

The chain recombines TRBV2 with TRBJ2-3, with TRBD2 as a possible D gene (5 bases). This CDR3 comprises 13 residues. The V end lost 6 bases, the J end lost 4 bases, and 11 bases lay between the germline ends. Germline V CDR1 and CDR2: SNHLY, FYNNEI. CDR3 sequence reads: CASSSGWADTQYF. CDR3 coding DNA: TGTGCCAGCAGCTCGGGGTGGGCAGATACGCAGTATTTT.

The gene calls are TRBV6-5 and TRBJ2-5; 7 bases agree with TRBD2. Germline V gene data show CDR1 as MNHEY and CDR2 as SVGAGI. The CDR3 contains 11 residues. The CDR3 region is CAVGRGETQYF. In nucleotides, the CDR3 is TGTGCAGTTGGGAGGGGCGAGACCCAGTACTTC.

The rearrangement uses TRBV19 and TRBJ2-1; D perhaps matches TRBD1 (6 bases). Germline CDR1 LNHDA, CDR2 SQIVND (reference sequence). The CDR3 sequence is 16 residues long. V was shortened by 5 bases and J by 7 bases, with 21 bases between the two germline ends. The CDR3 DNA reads TGTGCCAGTAGTCCCCCTAGGGGGAGCCCGGGGAATGAGCAGTTCTTC. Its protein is CASSPPRGSPGNEQFF.

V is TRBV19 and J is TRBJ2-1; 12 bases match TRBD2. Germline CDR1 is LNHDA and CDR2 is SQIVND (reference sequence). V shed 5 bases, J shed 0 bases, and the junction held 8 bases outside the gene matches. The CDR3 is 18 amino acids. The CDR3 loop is CASSLRTSGTRSYNEQFF. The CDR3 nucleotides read TGTGCCAGTAGTCTACGGACTAGCGGGACCCGCTCCTACAATGAGCAGTTCTTC.

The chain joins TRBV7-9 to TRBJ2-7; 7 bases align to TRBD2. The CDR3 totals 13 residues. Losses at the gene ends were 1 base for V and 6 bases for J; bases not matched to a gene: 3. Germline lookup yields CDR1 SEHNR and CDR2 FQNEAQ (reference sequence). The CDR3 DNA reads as TGTGCCAGCAGCTTAGGGCTAGCGGCCGAGCAGTACTTC. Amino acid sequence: CASSLGLAAEQYF.

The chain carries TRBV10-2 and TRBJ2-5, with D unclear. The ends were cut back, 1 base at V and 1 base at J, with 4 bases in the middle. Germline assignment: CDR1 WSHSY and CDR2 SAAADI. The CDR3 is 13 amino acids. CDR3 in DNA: TGCGCCAGCAGTGAGTTGTTCCAAGAGACCCAGTACTTC. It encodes CASSELFQETQYF.

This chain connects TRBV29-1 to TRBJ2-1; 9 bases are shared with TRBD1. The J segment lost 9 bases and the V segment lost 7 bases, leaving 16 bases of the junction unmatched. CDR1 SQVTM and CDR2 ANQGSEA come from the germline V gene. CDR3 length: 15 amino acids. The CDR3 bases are TGCAGCGGCGCTAAGGGACAGGGAAGTGTGGGTGAGCAGTTCTTC. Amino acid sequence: CSGAKGQGSVGEQFF.

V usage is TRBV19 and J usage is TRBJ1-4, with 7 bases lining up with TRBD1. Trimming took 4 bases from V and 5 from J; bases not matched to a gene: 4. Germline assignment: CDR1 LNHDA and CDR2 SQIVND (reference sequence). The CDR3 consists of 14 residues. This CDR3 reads CASSTPGQNEKLFF. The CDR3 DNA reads TGTGCCAGTAGTACTCCGGGACAGAATGAAAAACTGTTTTTT.

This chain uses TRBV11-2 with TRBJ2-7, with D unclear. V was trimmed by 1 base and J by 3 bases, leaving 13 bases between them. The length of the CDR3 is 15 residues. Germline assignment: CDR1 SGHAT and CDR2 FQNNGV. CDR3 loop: CASSLVIGGVYEQYF. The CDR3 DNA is TGTGCCAGCAGCTTAGTTATTGGTGGGGTCTACGAGCAGTACTTC.

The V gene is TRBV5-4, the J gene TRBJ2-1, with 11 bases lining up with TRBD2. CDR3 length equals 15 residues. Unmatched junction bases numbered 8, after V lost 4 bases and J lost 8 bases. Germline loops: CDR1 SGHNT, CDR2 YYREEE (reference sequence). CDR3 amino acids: CASSPTSGRTYEQFF. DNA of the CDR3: TGTGCCAGCAGCCCCACTAGCGGGAGAACCTATGAGCAGTTCTTC.

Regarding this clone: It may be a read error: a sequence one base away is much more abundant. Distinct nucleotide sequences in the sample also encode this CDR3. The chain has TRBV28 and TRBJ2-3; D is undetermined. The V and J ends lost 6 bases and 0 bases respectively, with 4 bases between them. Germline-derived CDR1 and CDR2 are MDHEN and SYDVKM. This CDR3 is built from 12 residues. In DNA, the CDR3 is TGTGCCAGCAGCCCGAGCACAGATACGCAGTATTTT. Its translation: CASSPSTDTQYF.

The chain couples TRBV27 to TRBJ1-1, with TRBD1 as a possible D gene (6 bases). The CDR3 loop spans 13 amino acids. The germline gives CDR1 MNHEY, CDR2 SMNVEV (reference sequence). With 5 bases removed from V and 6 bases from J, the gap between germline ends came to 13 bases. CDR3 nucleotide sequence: TGTGCCAGCAGTCTAGGGGGGGGCGCTGAAGCTTTCTTT. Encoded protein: CASSLGGGAEAFF.

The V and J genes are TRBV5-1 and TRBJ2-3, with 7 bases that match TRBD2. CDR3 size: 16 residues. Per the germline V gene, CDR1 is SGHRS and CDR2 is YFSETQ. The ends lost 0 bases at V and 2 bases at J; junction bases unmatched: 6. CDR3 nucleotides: TGCGCCAGCAGCTTGGGGTGGACTAGAGACACAGATACGCAGTATTTT. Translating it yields CASSLGWTRDTDTQYF.

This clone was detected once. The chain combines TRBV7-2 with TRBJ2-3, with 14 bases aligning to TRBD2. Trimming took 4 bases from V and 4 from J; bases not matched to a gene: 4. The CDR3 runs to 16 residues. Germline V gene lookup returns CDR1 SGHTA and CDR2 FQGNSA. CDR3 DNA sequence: TGTGCCAGCAGCTCAGGACTAGCGGGAGGTTCAGATACGCAGTATTTT. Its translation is CASSSGLAGGSDTQYF.